This TCR beta chain was sequenced for a study of shared clonotypes between healthy human individuals. The study's findings and limits: Non-shared clonotypes had lower generation probabilities than clonotypes shared by all four sorted-subset donors.

The germline CDR1 and CDR2 sequences are MDHEN and SYDVKM. V was pared by 8 bases and J by 7 bases, with 8 bases between. The CDR3 is 10 residues long. Notes on this clone: Its antigen is as yet unknown.

Only in-frame clones appear in the TCRdb table, and some are missing; sequencing was by immunoSEQ multiplex PCR. The sample lists millions of clones, over 85% occurring once. This receptor was obtained from a man aged 18 to 29 in good health. Some clones in this sample may be carry-over from other donors' samples. The chain carries TRBV28 and TRBJ1-1, with a tentative D call TRBD1 (5 bases). The sequenced sample consisted of naive CD4+ T cells from PBMCs. Subset reported: CD45RA+ positively selected. DNA of the CDR3: TGTGCCAGCGGGGGGAATGAAGCTTTCTTT. It is translated as CASGGNEAFF.